This record looks at one T cell receptor beta chain sequence and its context. This sample was included in a study of control samples from healthy donors and cancer patients. The method was immunoSEQ multiplex PCR; TCRdb's version includes in-frame clones alone and lacks a portion of them. Altogether roughly 170,000 clones are present, 85% to 95% being singletons, with the ten largest covering over 3.5%. Germline lookup yields CDR1 DFQATT and CDR2 SNEGSKA (reference sequence). Trimming cost V 6 bases and J 7 bases, with 12 bases left between them. This CDR3 is 11 amino acids long. The source is a woman aged 55 to 70 in good health. The chain couples TRBV20-1 to TRBJ1-2; unclear D gene. Sequenced material: blood. For the CDR3, the DNA is TGCAGTGCCCCGCGCAGTCCTGGCTACACCTTC. It is translated as CSAPRSPGYTF.